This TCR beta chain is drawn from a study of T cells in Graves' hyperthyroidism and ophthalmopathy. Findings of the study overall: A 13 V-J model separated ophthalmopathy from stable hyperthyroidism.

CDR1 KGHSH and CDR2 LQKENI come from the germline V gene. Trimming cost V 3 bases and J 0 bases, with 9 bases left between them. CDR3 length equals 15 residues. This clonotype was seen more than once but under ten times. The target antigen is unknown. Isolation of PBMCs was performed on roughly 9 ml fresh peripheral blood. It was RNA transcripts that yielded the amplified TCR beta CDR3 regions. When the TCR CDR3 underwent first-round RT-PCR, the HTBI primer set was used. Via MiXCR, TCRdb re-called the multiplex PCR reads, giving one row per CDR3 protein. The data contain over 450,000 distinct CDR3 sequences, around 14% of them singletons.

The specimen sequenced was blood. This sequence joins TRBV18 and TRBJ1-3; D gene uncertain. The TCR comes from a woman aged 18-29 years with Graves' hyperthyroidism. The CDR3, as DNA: TGTGCCAGCTCACCTACAGCGACCTCTGGAAACACCATATATTTT. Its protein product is CASSPTATSGNTIYF. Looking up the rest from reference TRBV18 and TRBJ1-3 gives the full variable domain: NAGVMQNPRHLVRRRGQEARLRCSPMKGHSHVYWYRQLPEEGLKFMVYLQKENIIDESGMPKERFSAEFPKEGPSILRIQQVVRGDSAAYFCASSPTATSGNTIYFGEGSWLTVV.